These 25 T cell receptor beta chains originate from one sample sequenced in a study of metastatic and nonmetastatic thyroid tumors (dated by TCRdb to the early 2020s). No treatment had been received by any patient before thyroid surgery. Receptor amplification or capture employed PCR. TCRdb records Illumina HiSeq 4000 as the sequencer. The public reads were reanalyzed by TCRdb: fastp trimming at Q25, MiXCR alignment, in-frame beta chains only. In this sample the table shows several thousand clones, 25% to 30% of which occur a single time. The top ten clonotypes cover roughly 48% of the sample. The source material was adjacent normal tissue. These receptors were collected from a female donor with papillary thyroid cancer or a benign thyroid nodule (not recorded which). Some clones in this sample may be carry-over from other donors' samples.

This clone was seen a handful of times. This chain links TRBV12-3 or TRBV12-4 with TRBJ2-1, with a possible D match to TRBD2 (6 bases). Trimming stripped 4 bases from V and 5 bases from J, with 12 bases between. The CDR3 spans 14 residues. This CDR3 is CASSWSSGHNEQFF. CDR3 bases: TGTGCCAGCAGTTGGAGTAGCGGTCACAATGAGCAGTTCTTC.

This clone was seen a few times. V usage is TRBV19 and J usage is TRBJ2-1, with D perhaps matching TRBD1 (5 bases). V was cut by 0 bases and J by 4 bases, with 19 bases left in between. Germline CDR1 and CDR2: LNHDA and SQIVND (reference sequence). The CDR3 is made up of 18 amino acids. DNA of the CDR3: TGTGCCAGTAGTATAGATCCAACCCGTCTTGGGGCTTACAATGAGCAGTTCTTC. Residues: CASSIDPTRLGAYNEQFF.

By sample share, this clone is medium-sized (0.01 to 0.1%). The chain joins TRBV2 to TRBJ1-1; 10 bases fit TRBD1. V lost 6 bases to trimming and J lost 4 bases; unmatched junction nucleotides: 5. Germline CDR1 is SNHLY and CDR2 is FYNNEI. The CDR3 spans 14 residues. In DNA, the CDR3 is TGTGCCAGCAGGGGACAGGGGAGTGGCACTGAAGCTTTCTTT. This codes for CASRGQGSGTEAFF.

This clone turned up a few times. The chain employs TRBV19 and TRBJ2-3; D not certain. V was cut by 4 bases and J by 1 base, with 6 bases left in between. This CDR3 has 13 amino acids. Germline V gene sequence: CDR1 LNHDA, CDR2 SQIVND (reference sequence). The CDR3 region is CASSTQGTDTQYF. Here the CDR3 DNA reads TGTGCCAGTAGTACCCAGGGCACAGATACGCAGTATTTT.

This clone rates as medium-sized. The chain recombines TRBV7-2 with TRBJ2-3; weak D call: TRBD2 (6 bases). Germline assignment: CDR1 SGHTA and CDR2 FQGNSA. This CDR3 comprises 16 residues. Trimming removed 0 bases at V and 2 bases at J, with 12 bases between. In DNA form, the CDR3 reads TGTGCCAGCAGCTTAGCGGGAGGCGCCGACACAGATACGCAGTATTTT. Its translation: CASSLAGGADTDTQYF.

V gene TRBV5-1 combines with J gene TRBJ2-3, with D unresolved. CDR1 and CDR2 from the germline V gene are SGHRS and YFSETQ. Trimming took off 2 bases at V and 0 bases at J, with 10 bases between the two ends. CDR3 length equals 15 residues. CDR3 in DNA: TGCGCCAGCAGCTTTAACGGCATTAGCACAGATACGCAGTATTTT. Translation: CASSFNGISTDTQYF.

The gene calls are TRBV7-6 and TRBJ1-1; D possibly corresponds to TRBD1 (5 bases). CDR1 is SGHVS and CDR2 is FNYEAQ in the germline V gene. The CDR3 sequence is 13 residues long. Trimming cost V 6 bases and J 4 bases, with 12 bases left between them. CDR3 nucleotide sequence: TGTGCCAGCAGTCCATCCAGGGTCACTGAAGCTTTCTTT. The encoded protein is CASSPSRVTEAFF.

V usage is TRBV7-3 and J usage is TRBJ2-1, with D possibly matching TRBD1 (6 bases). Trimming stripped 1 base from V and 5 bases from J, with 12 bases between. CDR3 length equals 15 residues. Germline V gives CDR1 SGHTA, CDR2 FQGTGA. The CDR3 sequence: CASSLIQGTHNEQFF. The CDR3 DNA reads TGTGCCAGCAGCTTAATACAGGGAACCCACAATGAGCAGTTCTTC. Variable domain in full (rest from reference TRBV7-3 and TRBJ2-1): GAGVSQTPSNKVTEKGKYVELRCDPISGHTALYWYRQSLGQGPEFLIYFQGTGAADDSGLPNDRFFAVRPEGSVSTLKIQRTERGDSAVYLCASSLIQGTHNEQFFGPGTRLTVL.

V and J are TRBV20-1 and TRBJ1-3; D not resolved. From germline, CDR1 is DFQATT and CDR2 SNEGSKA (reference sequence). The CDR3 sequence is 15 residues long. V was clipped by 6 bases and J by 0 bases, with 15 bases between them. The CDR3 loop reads CSALTDWHSGNTIYF. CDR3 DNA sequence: TGCAGTGCACTAACCGACTGGCACTCTGGAAACACCATATATTTT.

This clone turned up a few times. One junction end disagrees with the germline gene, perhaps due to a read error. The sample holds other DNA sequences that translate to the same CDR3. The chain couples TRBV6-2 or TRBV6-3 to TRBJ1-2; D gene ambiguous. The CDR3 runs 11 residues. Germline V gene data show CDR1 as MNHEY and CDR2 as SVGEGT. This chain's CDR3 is CASSSFSGYTF. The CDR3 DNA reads TGTGCTAGCAGTTCATTCAGTGGCTACACCTTC.

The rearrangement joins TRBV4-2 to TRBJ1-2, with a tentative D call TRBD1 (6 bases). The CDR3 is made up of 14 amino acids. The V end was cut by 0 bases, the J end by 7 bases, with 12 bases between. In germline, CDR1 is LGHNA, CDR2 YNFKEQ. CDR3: CASSQEPRGSGYTF. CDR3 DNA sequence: TGTGCCAGCAGCCAAGAGCCCAGGGGCAGTGGCTACACCTTC.

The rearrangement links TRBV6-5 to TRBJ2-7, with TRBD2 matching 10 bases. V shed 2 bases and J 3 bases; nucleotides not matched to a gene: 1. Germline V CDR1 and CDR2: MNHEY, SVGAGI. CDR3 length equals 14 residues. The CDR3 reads CASSYSGRVYEQYF. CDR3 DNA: TGTGCCAGCAGTTACAGCGGGAGGGTCTACGAGCAGTACTTC.

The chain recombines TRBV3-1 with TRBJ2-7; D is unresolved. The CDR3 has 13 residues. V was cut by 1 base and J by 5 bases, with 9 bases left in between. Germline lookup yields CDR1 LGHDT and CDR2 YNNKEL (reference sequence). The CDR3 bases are TGTGCCAGCAGCCAAGTTCCGAGTCACGAGCAGTACTTC. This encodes CASSQVPSHEQYF.

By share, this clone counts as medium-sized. In DNA form, the CDR3 reads TGCAGCGTTGTGGACCCACTAGGTCTAATCAATGAGCAGTTCTTC. This encodes CSVVDPLGLINEQFF. The J gene is TRBJ2-1, the V gene TRBV29-1, with D perhaps matching TRBD2 (5 bases). Trimming removed 4 bases at V and 6 bases at J, with 19 bases between. Germline V gives CDR1 SQVTM, CDR2 ANQGSEA. This CDR3 has 15 residues.

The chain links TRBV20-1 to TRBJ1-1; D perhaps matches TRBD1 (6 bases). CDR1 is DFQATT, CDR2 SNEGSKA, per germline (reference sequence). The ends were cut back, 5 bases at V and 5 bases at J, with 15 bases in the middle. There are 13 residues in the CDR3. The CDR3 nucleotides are TGCAGTGCTTCCCCGCGGGGGACAACTGAAGCTTTCTTT. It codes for CSASPRGTTEAFF.

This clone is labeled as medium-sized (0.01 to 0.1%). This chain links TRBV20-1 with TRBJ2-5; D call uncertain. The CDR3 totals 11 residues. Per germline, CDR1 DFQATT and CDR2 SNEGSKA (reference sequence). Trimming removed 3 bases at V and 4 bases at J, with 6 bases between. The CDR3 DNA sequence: TGCAGTGCTAGGTGGGCAGAGACCCAGTACTTC. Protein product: CSARWAETQYF.

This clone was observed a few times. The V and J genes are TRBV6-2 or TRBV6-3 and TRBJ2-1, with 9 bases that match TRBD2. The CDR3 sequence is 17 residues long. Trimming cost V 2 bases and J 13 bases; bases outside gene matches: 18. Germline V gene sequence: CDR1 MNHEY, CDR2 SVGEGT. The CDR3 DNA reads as TGTGCCAGCAGTTACCGTCTAGCGGGACTTCGGGCCGAGCGACAGTTCTTC. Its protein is CASSYRLAGLRAERQFF.

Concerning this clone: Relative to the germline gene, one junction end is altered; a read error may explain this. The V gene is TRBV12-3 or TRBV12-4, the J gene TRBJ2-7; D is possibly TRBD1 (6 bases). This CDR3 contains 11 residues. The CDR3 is CASSGSGTRDF. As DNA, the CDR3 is TGTGCCAGCAGCGGATCCGGGACAAGGGACTTC.

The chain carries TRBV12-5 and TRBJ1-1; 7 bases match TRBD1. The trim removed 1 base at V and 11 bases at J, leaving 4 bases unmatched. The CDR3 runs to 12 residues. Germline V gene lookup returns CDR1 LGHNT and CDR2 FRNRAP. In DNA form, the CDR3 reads TGTGCTAGTGGTTTGGGACAGGGAAGGGCTTTCTTT. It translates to CASGLGQGRAFF.

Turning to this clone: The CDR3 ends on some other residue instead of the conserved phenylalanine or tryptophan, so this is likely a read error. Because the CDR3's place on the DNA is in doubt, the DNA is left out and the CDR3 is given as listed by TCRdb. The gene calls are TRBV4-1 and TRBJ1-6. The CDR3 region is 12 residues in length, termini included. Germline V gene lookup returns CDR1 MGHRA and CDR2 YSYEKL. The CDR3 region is CASRQGNSPLNL.

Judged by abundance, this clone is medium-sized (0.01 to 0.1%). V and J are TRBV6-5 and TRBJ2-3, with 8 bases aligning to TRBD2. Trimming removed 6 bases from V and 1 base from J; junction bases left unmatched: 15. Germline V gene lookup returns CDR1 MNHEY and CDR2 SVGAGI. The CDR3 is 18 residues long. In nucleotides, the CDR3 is TGTGCCAGCAGCCGGTCCCGGGAGGGCCTAAGGGGCACAGATACGCAGTATTTT. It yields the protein CASSRSREGLRGTDTQYF.

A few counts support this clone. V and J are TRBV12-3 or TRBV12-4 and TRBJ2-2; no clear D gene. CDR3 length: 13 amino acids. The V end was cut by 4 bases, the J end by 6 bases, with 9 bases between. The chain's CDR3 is CASSSQVPGELFF. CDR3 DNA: TGTGCCAGCAGTTCCCAGGTGCCCGGGGAGCTGTTTTTT.

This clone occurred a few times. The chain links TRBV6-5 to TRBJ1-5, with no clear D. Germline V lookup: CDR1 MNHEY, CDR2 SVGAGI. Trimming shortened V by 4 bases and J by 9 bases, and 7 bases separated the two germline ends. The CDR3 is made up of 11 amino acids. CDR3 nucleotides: TGTGCCAGCAGTTCCCCCGGGCCCCAGCATTTT. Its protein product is CASSSPGPQHF.

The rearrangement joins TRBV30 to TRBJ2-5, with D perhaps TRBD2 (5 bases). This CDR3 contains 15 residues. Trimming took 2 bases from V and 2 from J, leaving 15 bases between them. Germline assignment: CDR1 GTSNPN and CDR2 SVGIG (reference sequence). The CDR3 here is CAWSPGDSAQETQYF. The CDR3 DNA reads TGTGCCTGGAGTCCCGGGGATAGCGCGCAAGAGACCCAGTACTTC.

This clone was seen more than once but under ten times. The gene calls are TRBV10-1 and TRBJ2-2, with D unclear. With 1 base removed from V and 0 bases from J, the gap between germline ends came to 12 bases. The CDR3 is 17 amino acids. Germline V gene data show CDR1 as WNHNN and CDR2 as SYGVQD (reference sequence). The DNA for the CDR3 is TGCGCCAGCAGTGAGTTAGGCGCGTTCGCGAACACCGGGGAGCTGTTTTTT. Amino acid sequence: CASSELGAFANTGELFF.